This T cell receptor beta chain was identified during a study of T cells in Graves' hyperthyroidism and ophthalmopathy. Findings of the study overall: The blood repertoire included most of the expanded thyroid clonotypes above 0.001.

The germline CDR1 and CDR2 sequences are MNHNY and SVGAGI (reference sequence). The length of the CDR3 is 11 residues. RNA transcripts provided the source from which TCR beta CDR3 regions were amplified. Carried out on the TCR CDR3, a first-round RT-PCR used the HTBI primer set. TCRdb processed the multiplex PCR reads anew with MiXCR; each CDR3 protein has one entry. The sample carries about 180,000 distinct CDR3 sequences, 17% recorded once. This clonotype was recorded at least ten times. The target antigen is unknown. One junction end does not reproduce the germline sequence, and a read error may be involved. Using more than 8 ml of fresh peripheral blood, PBMCs were prepared.

The sequence was obtained from a woman in her forties or fifties with Graves' hyperthyroidism. Source material: blood. The gene calls are TRBV6-6 and TRBJ2-7; D gene ambiguous. The CDR3 loop reads CASSYSNEQYF. In DNA form, the CDR3 reads TGTGCCAGCAGTTACTCCAACGAGCAGTACTTC.